The 20 T cell receptor beta chains reported below all come from one sample, sequenced in a study of blood T cell repertoires in COVID-19. Assay used: immunoSEQ multiplex PCR; TCRdb lists only in-frame clones, some missing. In the table there are about 47,000 clones, about four fifths of which are singletons. Specimen: peripheral blood. The receptors were sampled from a man aged 55 to 70 with active COVID-19.

This clone showed up just a few times. V and J are TRBV3-1 (or the pseudogene TRBV3-2) and TRBJ1-5, with TRBD1 as a possible D gene (6 bases). The CDR3 consists of 15 residues. Germline V gives CDR1 LGHDT, CDR2 YNNKEL (reference sequence). Trimming took 4 bases from V and 2 from J, leaving 12 bases between them. CDR3 in amino acids: CASSPTGLGNQPQHF. The CDR3 coding sequence is TGTGCCAGCAGCCCAACAGGGTTGGGCAATCAGCCCCAGCATTTT.

The chain has TRBV24-1 and TRBJ1-5; no clear D. CDR1 is KGHDR, CDR2 SFDVKD, per germline. This CDR3 region has 14 residues. V was cut by 2 bases and J by 6 bases, with 10 bases left in between. For the CDR3, the DNA is TGTGCCACCAGTGATTCCCGGTTTGCTCAGCCCCAGCATTTT. This codes for CATSDSRFAQPQHF.

The genes are TRBV4-2 and TRBJ2-5; 13 bases agree with TRBD2. The J call may not be correct, given that the DNA end is closer to TRBJ2-7. Germline CDR1 reads LGHNA; CDR2 reads YNFKEQ. The CDR3 is 16 residues long. CDR3 region: CASSQVTSGGAYEQYF. The CDR3 DNA follows: TGTGCCAGCAGCCAAGTTACTAGCGGGGGGGCCTACGAGCAGTACTTC.

A remark on this clone: The junction departs from the called germline gene at one end, perhaps through a read error. V usage is TRBV7-7 and J usage is TRBJ2-5; D remains unclear. CDR3 length: 14 amino acids. The V gene's germline CDR1 is SSHAT and CDR2 FNYEAQ (reference sequence). The CDR3 sequence: CASSLGPSYETQYF. DNA for the CDR3: TGTGCTAGCAGCTTAGGGCCGTCATACGAGACCCAGTACTTC.

The rearrangement uses TRBV7-3 and TRBJ2-1; TRBD2 might be the D (5 bases). Trimming removed 4 bases at V and 0 bases at J, with 10 bases between. The V gene's germline CDR1 is SGHTA and CDR2 FQGTGA. There are 15 residues in the CDR3. This CDR3 is CASSWPEGSYNEQFF. Written as DNA, the CDR3 is TGTGCCAGCAGCTGGCCCGAGGGCTCCTACAATGAGCAGTTCTTC.

The V and J genes are TRBV29-1 and TRBJ2-5, with TRBD1 as a possible D gene (5 bases). The V and J ends lost 1 base and 5 bases respectively, with 17 bases between them. The CDR3 length is 15 residues. The germline V gene has CDR1 SQVTM and CDR2 ANQGSEA. The CDR3 nucleotides read TGCAGCGTTGAAGTTCCCTTGGGGTGGGGCGAGACCCAGTACTTC. Amino acids: CSVEVPLGWGETQYF. The whole variable domain, filled in from reference TRBV29-1 and TRBJ2-5, reads SAVISQKPSRDICQRGTSLTIQCQVDSQVTMMFWYRQQPGQSLTLIATANQGSEATYESGFVIDKFPISRPNLTFSTLTVSNMSPEDSSIYLCSVEVPLGWGETQYFGPGTRLLVL.

The chain carries TRBV7-9 and TRBJ1-2, with D uncertain. V dropped 1 base and J dropped 7 bases, with 13 bases sitting between them. CDR1 is SEHNR, CDR2 FQNEAQ, per germline (reference sequence). The CDR3 extends over 14 amino acids. CDR3 DNA: TGTGCCAGCAGCTTAGGGCGGGAAGTGAGTGGCTACACCTTC. Its translation: CASSLGREVSGYTF.

In its sample, this clone was seen a few times. The V and J genes are TRBV2 and TRBJ1-6; tentative D call: TRBD1 (6 bases). Germline V gene sequence: CDR1 SNHLY, CDR2 FYNNEI. The CDR3 covers 15 residues. The V gene lost 3 bases and the J gene lost 3 bases, with 9 bases spanning the gap. The CDR3 bases are TGTGCCAGCAGTGAGGCAGGGGTCTATAATTCACCCCTCCACTTT. It encodes CASSEAGVYNSPLHF.

This sequence joins TRBV27 and TRBJ2-7; D unresolved. In germline, CDR1 is MNHEY, CDR2 SMNVEV (reference sequence). Trimming shortened V by 4 bases and J by 4 bases, and 11 bases separated the two germline ends. The length of the CDR3 is 13 residues. This CDR3 is CASSSTFGYEQYF. The DNA of the CDR3 is TGTGCCAGCAGTTCAACTTTCGGGTACGAGCAGTACTTC.

The chain uses TRBV30 and TRBJ2-3; 9 positions match TRBD2. The CDR3 contains 15 residues. Trimming cost V 4 bases and J 6 bases; bases outside gene matches: 11. In germline, CDR1 is GTSNPN, CDR2 SVGIG (reference sequence). This CDR3 is CAWTQGAGGADTQYF. CDR3 DNA: TGTGCCTGGACGCAGGGAGCGGGAGGAGCCGATACGCAGTATTTT.

J is TRBJ2-5 and V is TRBV20-1, with no clear D. The germline CDR1 and CDR2 sequences are DFQATT and SNEGSKA (reference sequence). Trimming took off 2 bases at V and 5 bases at J, with 3 bases between the two ends. This CDR3 is 10 amino acids long. CDR3 amino acids: CSARLETQYF. CDR3 sequence (DNA): TGCAGTGCTAGACTGGAGACCCAGTACTTC.

This sequence joins TRBV6-6 and TRBJ1-1; D is perhaps TRBD1 (6 bases). V lost 7 bases, J lost 4 bases, and 19 bases lay in between. This CDR3 region has 15 residues. In germline, CDR1 is MNHNY, CDR2 SVGAGI (reference sequence). The CDR3 loop reads CASTQAAGGATEAFF. The CDR3, as DNA: TGTGCCAGCACCCAAGCGGCGGGGGGGGCCACTGAAGCTTTCTTT.

This chain joins TRBV6-5 and TRBJ2-1, with 7 bases lining up with TRBD2. CDR1 MNHEY and CDR2 SVGAGI come from the germline V gene. The CDR3 consists of 15 residues. With V trimmed by 2 bases and J by 12 bases, 13 bases remained unmatched. The CDR3 reads CASSYMASGTMTQFF. The CDR3 nucleotides read TGTGCCAGCAGTTACATGGCTAGCGGCACAATGACGCAGTTCTTC.

The V gene is TRBV3-1 (or the pseudogene TRBV3-2), the J gene TRBJ2-4; a possible D gene is TRBD2 (6 bases). The CDR3 has 15 residues. Germline V gives CDR1 LGHDT, CDR2 YNNKEL (reference sequence). The V and J ends lost 0 bases and 8 bases respectively, with 14 bases between them. CDR3 DNA sequence: TGTGCCAGCAGCCAAGATCTATCGGGAGCATACATTCAGTACTTC. The encoded protein is CASSQDLSGAYIQYF.

The chain has TRBV19 and TRBJ1-6; 10 bases align to TRBD1. This CDR3 has 15 amino acids. Germline V gene data show CDR1 as LNHDA and CDR2 as SQIVND (reference sequence). V shed 5 bases and J 6 bases; nucleotides not matched to a gene: 4. CDR3 sequence: CASSPGQGPNSPLHF. DNA for the CDR3: TGTGCCAGTAGTCCGGGACAGGGGCCTAATTCACCCCTCCACTTT.

This clone occurred once. The chain employs TRBV7-2 and TRBJ2-5, with D possibly TRBD2 on 5 matching bases. The CDR3 is 13 residues long. Deletions cut 3 bases from V and 5 bases from J, with 10 bases between. CDR1 and CDR2 from the germline V gene are SGHTA and FQGNSA. The CDR3 coding sequence is TGTGCCAGCAGCTTGGTGCGGGCGGAGACCCAGTACTTC. Its protein product is CASSLVRAETQYF.

CDR3 coding DNA: TGTGCCAGCAGTAGGGGACAGTGGAACACTGAAGCTTTCTTT. Protein sequence: CASSRGQWNTEAFF. The chain recombines TRBV6-2 or TRBV6-3 with TRBJ1-1, with TRBD1 identical over 7 bases. V shed 5 bases, J shed 1 base, and the junction held 4 bases outside the gene matches. CDR3 length: 14 residues. In germline, CDR1 is MNHEY, CDR2 SVGEGT.

This chain connects TRBV3-1 (or the pseudogene TRBV3-2) to TRBJ1-5; D remains unclear. Looked up from germline, CDR1 is LGHDT and CDR2 is YNNKEL (reference sequence). Trimming shortened V by 1 base and J by 4 bases, and 8 bases separated the two germline ends. CDR3 length: 14 amino acids. CDR3 sequence: CASSQAGSNQPQHF. CDR3 coding DNA: TGTGCCAGCAGCCAAGCGGGGTCTAATCAGCCCCAGCATTTT.

The rearrangement uses TRBV15 and TRBJ1-1; D possibly corresponds to TRBD1 (5 bases). Germline V gene sequence: CDR1 LNHNV, CDR2 YYDKDF (reference sequence). V lost 0 bases and J 1 base, leaving 6 bases between the germline ends. This CDR3 is 14 amino acids long. DNA for the CDR3: TGTGCCACCAGCAGAGACAGGGCGAACACTGAAGCTTTCTTT. Translated: CATSRDRANTEAFF.

This clone was recorded only once. J is TRBJ2-1 and V is TRBV7-8; tentatively, D is TRBD2 (5 bases). Germline-derived CDR1 and CDR2 are SGHVS and FQNEAQ. Trimming cost V 4 bases and J 6 bases, with 19 bases left between them. The CDR3 extends over 16 amino acids. The CDR3 region has the DNA TGTGCCAGCAGCTCCTTTTTTCGGACTCGTCTCAATGAGCAGTTCTTC. It codes for CASSSFFRTRLNEQFF.